These 6 T cell receptor beta chains were sequenced from one sample in a study of blood T cell repertoires in COVID-19. Produced via immunoSEQ multiplex PCR; TCRdb's table is partial and in-frame only. The sample lists some 270,000 clones, under 90% seen once, with approximately 2% in the top ten. The specimen was peripheral blood. The receptors come from a man aged 50-60 years with acute or convalescent COVID-19.

The chain couples TRBV6-6 to TRBJ2-3, with D possibly matching TRBD2 (5 bases). The CDR3 is 14 residues long. With 2 bases removed from V and 3 bases from J, the gap between germline ends came to 9 bases. The V gene's germline CDR1 is MNHNY and CDR2 SVGAGI (reference sequence). The CDR3, as DNA: TGTGCCAGCAGTTACGGGAGCAGTACAGATACGCAGTATTTT. This encodes CASSYGSSTDTQYF.

The chain carries TRBV7-2 and TRBJ1-2, with D perhaps TRBD1 (6 bases). Deletions cut 5 bases from V and 8 bases from J, with 15 bases between. CDR3 length: 13 amino acids. From germline, CDR1 is SGHTA and CDR2 FQGNSA. CDR3 protein: CASSPATGIGYTF. Here the CDR3 DNA reads TGTGCCAGCAGCCCGGCAACAGGGATCGGCTACACCTTC. Drawing the rest from reference TRBV7-2 and TRBJ1-2, the complete variable domain is GAGVSQSPSNKVTEKGKDVELRCDPISGHTALYWYRQSLGQGLEFLIYFQGNSAPDKSGLPSDRFSAERTGGSVSTLTIQRTQQEDSAVYLCASSPATGIGYTFGSGTRLTVV.

In nucleotides, the CDR3 is TGCGCCAGCAGCTTGGCCCTGACAGGAAGAGGGGGCTACACCTTC. It specifies CASSLALTGRGGYTF. The rearrangement links TRBV5-1 to TRBJ1-2, with TRBD1 as a possible D gene (6 bases). CDR3 size: 15 residues. Germline V gene sequence: CDR1 SGHRS, CDR2 YFSETQ. V lost 0 bases, J lost 8 bases, and 17 bases lay in between.

Written as DNA, the CDR3 is TGCGCCAGCAGCCAAGGCACACAGGGGGCTTATAATCAGCCCCAGCATTTT. Amino acids: CASSQGTQGAYNQPQHF. The chain recombines TRBV4-1 with TRBJ1-5, with TRBD1 matching over 9 bases. The length of the CDR3 is 17 residues. Germline assignment: CDR1 MGHRA and CDR2 YSYEKL. V lost 1 base, J lost 4 bases, and 8 bases stayed unmatched.

V and J are TRBV4-1 and TRBJ2-7; D is perhaps TRBD1 (7 bases). Per germline, CDR1 MGHRA and CDR2 YSYEKL. The CDR3 loop spans 17 amino acids. With 3 bases removed from V and 6 bases from J, the gap between germline ends came to 24 bases. The CDR3, as DNA: TGCGCCAGCAGCCACGATAATCTCAGGGGGGTTCAGTCCGAGCAGTACTTC. As protein: CASSHDNLRGVQSEQYF.

This clone appeared a single time. The gene calls are TRBV5-6 and TRBJ2-5; TRBD1 aligns across 7 bases. Germline trimming cut 2 bases from V and 4 bases from J; bases unmatched to any gene: 8. The CDR3 length is 15 residues. Germline V CDR1 and CDR2: SGHDT, YYEEEE. The CDR3 is CASSFTPGQPETQYF. The CDR3 DNA reads as TGTGCCAGCAGCTTTACCCCGGGACAGCCAGAGACCCAGTACTTC.